The 14 T cell receptor beta chains below all came from one sample that was sequenced in a study of a mutant IDH1 vaccine in newly diagnosed glioma. No cognate antigen is known for these TCRs. The time point is: week 47, end of study. It was 300 ug of mutant IDH1 20-mer peptide that made up each vaccine dose, given with topical imiquimod. The assay was immunoSEQ multiplex PCR, and TCRdb's table has in-frame clones only and misses some. The sample holds about 56,000 clones, roughly 80% seen once. Here the sequenced sample was PBMCs, taken from a glioma patient whose treatment included an IDH1 peptide vaccine. These receptor sequences come from a woman between 50 and 59 years old with glioma.

This chain connects TRBV6-1 to TRBJ2-1, with TRBD1 identical over 7 bases. This CDR3 has 15 amino acids. Looked up from germline, CDR1 is MNHNS and CDR2 is SASEGT. J was trimmed by 0 bases and V by 3 bases; bases with no gene match: 2. As DNA, the CDR3 is TGTGCCAGCAGTGAGGGACAGAGCTCCTACAATGAGCAGTTCTTC. This codes for CASSEGQSSYNEQFF.

This chain connects TRBV5-1 to TRBJ1-2, with D maybe TRBD1 (5 bases). The CDR3 has 14 amino acids. The V end lost 0 bases, the J end lost 8 bases, and 14 bases lay between the germline ends. The germline CDR1 and CDR2 sequences are SGHRS and YFSETQ. The CDR3 region is CASSLDPGLQGYTF. In DNA form, the CDR3 reads TGCGCCAGCAGCTTGGACCCAGGGCTTCAGGGCTACACCTTC. Full variable domain (remainder filled in from reference TRBV5-1 and TRBJ1-2): KAGVTQTPRYLIKTRGQQVTLSCSPISGHRSVSWYQQTPGQGLQFLFEYFSETQRNKGNFPGRFSGRQFSNSRSEMNVSTLELGDSALYLCASSLDPGLQGYTFGSGTRLTVV.

J is TRBJ1-6 and V is TRBV27; TRBD1 matches at 8 bases. Per germline, CDR1 MNHEY and CDR2 SMNVEV (reference sequence). V was clipped by 2 bases and J by 10 bases; unmatched bases: 13. The CDR3 consists of 17 residues. The DNA for the CDR3 is TGTGCCAGCAGTTTAGAATTTTCGGCAGGGGGCGCATCACCCCTCCACTTT. Protein: CASSLEFSAGGASPLHF.

The V and J genes are TRBV5-1 and TRBJ2-5; D is unclear. Germline V CDR1 and CDR2: SGHRS, YFSETQ. The CDR3 is 14 residues long. The V and J ends lost 4 bases and 2 bases respectively, with 12 bases between them. The CDR3 coding sequence is TGCGCCAGCAGCCCCGTAATGGGGCAAGAGACCCAGTACTTC. It is translated as CASSPVMGQETQYF.

The chain uses TRBV5-1 and TRBJ2-3; TRBD2 aligns across 7 bases. In germline, CDR1 is SGHRS, CDR2 YFSETQ. The CDR3 covers 17 residues. V lost 1 base and J lost 1; bases outside the gene matches: 9. This chain's CDR3 is CASSLSRWEGRTDTQYF. The CDR3 DNA is TGCGCCAGCAGCTTGTCACGGTGGGAGGGACGCACAGATACGCAGTATTTT.

V usage is TRBV6-5 and J usage is TRBJ1-6; D is possibly TRBD1 (5 bases). Germline V gene lookup returns CDR1 MNHEY and CDR2 SVGAGI. V gave up 0 bases and J gave up 7 bases, with 10 bases separating them. The CDR3 covers 15 residues. CDR3 DNA: TGTGCCAGCAGTTACTCGGCAGGGAAGAATTCACCCCTCCACTTT. Translated: CASSYSAGKNSPLHF.

The chain has TRBV2 and TRBJ1-1; 9 positions agree with TRBD1. Germline trimming cut 4 bases from V and 6 bases from J; bases unmatched to any gene: 9. This CDR3 is 15 amino acids long. Germline CDR1 reads SNHLY; CDR2 reads FYNNEI. CDR3 bases: TGTGCCAGCAGTGGCGGGACAGGGCCCGGTTCTGAAGCTTTCTTT. It specifies CASSGGTGPGSEAFF.

There are a few counts of this clone. The chain's CDR3 is CASSLERSGQPQHF. CDR3 nucleotides: TGTGCCAGCAGCTTAGAAAGGTCGGGCCAGCCCCAGCATTTT. This chain links TRBV7-6 with TRBJ1-5; no firm D call. Trimming left V 1 base short and J 7 bases short, with 11 bases between. This CDR3 comprises 14 residues. CDR1 and CDR2 (germline): SGHVS, FNYEAQ.

CDR3 sequence: CASKQGAPSGNTIYF. The CDR3 DNA reads as TGTGCCAGTAAACAGGGGGCCCCCTCTGGAAACACCATATATTTT. The gene calls are TRBV19 and TRBJ1-3, with 9 nucleotides matching TRBD1. This CDR3 contains 15 residues. CDR1 and CDR2 (germline): LNHDA, SQIVND (reference sequence). V shed 7 bases, J shed 0 bases, and the junction held 4 bases outside the gene matches.

The chain couples TRBV19 to TRBJ1-5; TRBD1 agrees at 8 bases. There are 15 residues in the CDR3. Germline CDR1 LNHDA, CDR2 SQIVND (reference sequence). The trim removed 7 bases at V and 2 bases at J, leaving 7 bases unmatched. CDR3: CASTPGGAGNQPQHF. CDR3 nucleotides: TGTGCCAGTACCCCAGGGGGCGCGGGCAATCAGCCCCAGCATTTT. Drawing the rest from reference TRBV19 and TRBJ1-5, the complete variable domain is DGGITQSPKYLFRKEGQNVTLSCEQNLNHDAMYWYRQDPGQGLRLIYYSQIVNDFQKGDIAEGYSVSREKKESFPLTVTSAQKNPTAFYLCASTPGGAGNQPQHFGDGTRLSIL.

The V and J genes are TRBV5-4 and TRBJ2-3; D is unresolved. Germline CDR1 SGHNT, CDR2 YYREEE (reference sequence). This CDR3 is 14 amino acids long. V lost 0 bases, J lost 2 bases, and 7 bases lay in between. The CDR3 bases are TGTGCCAGCAGCTTGGTCGGCAACACAGATACGCAGTATTTT. It is translated as CASSLVGNTDTQYF.

Comments on this clone: Its ends do not fully match the called genes, so a read error is possible. The V call is TRBV7-7, the J call TRBJ2-3; 12 nucleotides agree with TRBD2. CDR3 length: 17 amino acids. CDR1 and CDR2 (germline): SSHAT, FNYEAQ (reference sequence). CDR3 protein: CASSLGRTSGEDGTQYF. For the CDR3, the DNA is TGTGCTAGCAGCTTAGGTCGGACTAGCGGGGAAGACGGTACGCAGTATTTT.

This rearrangement joins TRBV5-1 to TRBJ1-1; D uncertain. Germline V CDR1 and CDR2: SGHRS, YFSETQ. Trimming cost V 1 base and J 4 bases, with 11 bases left between them. CDR3 length equals 14 residues. CDR3 residues: CASSLRIEGTEAFF. The CDR3 DNA reads TGCGCCAGCAGCTTGAGGATCGAGGGCACTGAAGCTTTCTTT.

V is TRBV2 and J is TRBJ2-1; D is tentatively TRBD1 or TRBD2 (5 bases each). V was clipped by 5 bases and J by 4 bases, with 12 bases between them. The germline gives CDR1 SNHLY, CDR2 FYNNEI. CDR3 length: 14 residues. The DNA for the CDR3 is TGTGCCAGCAGTTGGGACCTCTCATACAATGAGCAGTTCTTC. It encodes CASSWDLSYNEQFF.